These 10 T cell receptor beta chains share one sample of origin, sequenced in a study of T cell responses to AZD1222 COVID-19 vaccine. Clones were read by immunoSEQ multiplex PCR, and TCRdb kept only the in-frame ones, dropping some. The sample lists roughly 130,000 clones; around 90% were seen once. The input for sequencing was peripheral blood, taken 28 days after the second AZD1222 dose. Receptors originate from an adult who received the AZD1222 COVID-19 vaccine.

This rearrangement joins TRBV18 to TRBJ1-4; D unresolved. V lost 2 bases and J lost 2, with 12 bases in between. From germline, CDR1 is KGHSH and CDR2 LQKENI. The CDR3 length is 16 residues. The CDR3 protein is CASSPVGGVTNEKLFF. CDR3 sequence (DNA): TGTGCCAGCTCACCAGTAGGTGGGGTCACTAATGAAAAACTGTTTTTT.

This chain connects TRBV6-1 to TRBJ1-6; 8 positions agree with TRBD1. CDR3 length: 15 amino acids. In germline, CDR1 is MNHNS, CDR2 SASEGT. With 2 bases clipped from V and 7 bases from J, the junction kept 4 bases outside the gene matches. In DNA, the CDR3 is TGTGCCAGCAGTGAACGGGACAGGAGAAATTCACCCCTCCACTTT. It yields the protein CASSERDRRNSPLHF.

The rearrangement uses TRBV6-5 and TRBJ1-1; D gene uncertain. The V gene lost 6 bases and the J gene lost 1 base, with 9 bases spanning the gap. Per the germline V gene, CDR1 is MNHEY and CDR2 is SVGAGI. This CDR3 is built from 13 residues. The CDR3 loop reads CASSPVRNTEAFF. The CDR3 coding sequence is TGTGCCAGCAGCCCAGTGAGGAACACTGAAGCTTTCTTT.

V gene TRBV2 combines with J gene TRBJ2-7; D is unresolved. Germline V gene lookup returns CDR1 SNHLY and CDR2 FYNNEI. There are 13 residues in the CDR3. Trimming took off 1 base at V and 5 bases at J, with 9 bases between the two ends. The DNA of the CDR3 is TGTGCCAGCAGTGAAGAGTCGCGCCACGAGCAGTACTTC. Amino acids: CASSEESRHEQYF.

This chain links TRBV19 with TRBJ2-2; 8 bases fit TRBD2. V lost 4 bases and J lost 4; bases outside the gene matches: 8. This CDR3 has 16 residues. Germline-derived CDR1 and CDR2 are LNHDA and SQIVND (reference sequence). CDR3 sequence: CASSKTGGRPTGELFF. The CDR3 bases are TGTGCCAGTAGTAAAACGGGGGGGCGCCCCACCGGGGAGCTGTTTTTT.

The chain couples TRBV11-2 to TRBJ2-1; D may be TRBD2 (5 bases). Germline loops: CDR1 SGHAT, CDR2 FQNNGV. Trimming left V 1 base short and J 4 bases short, with 8 bases between. CDR3 size: 14 residues. The CDR3 DNA reads TGTGCCAGCAGCTTAGCGGGAACTTACAATGAGCAGTTCTTC. This translates into CASSLAGTYNEQFF.

V usage is TRBV7-2 and J usage is TRBJ2-3; TRBD2 agrees at 8 bases. The length of the CDR3 is 16 residues. Germline V gives CDR1 SGHTA, CDR2 FQGNSA. V dropped 3 bases and J dropped 0; count of bases not matched to a gene: 5. CDR3 DNA sequence: TGTGCCAGCAGCTTTGGTGCGGGGGGCAGCACAGATACGCAGTATTTT. Translation gives CASSFGAGGSTDTQYF.

In DNA form, the CDR3 reads TGTGCCAGCAGTTCGACAGGGGACACCTACGAGCAGTACTTC. It encodes CASSSTGDTYEQYF. This chain connects TRBV6-5 to TRBJ2-7; 8 bases match TRBD1. CDR3 length equals 14 residues. The V gene's germline CDR1 is MNHEY and CDR2 SVGAGI. V lost 4 bases to trimming and J lost 2 bases; unmatched junction nucleotides: 4.

V is TRBV27 and J is TRBJ2-5; 7 nucleotides line up with TRBD1. CDR3 size: 14 residues. CDR1 and CDR2 from the germline V gene are MNHEY and SMNVEV (reference sequence). V lost 6 bases to trimming and J lost 5 bases; unmatched junction nucleotides: 9. CDR3 residues: CASRLTGKDETQYF. The CDR3 region has the DNA TGTGCCAGCAGATTGACAGGGAAGGATGAGACCCAGTACTTC.

The rearrangement joins TRBV27 to TRBJ2-1; 9 bases are a match to TRBD1. The ends lost 4 bases at V and 8 bases at J; junction bases unmatched: 12. The CDR3 extends over 16 amino acids. Germline values: CDR1 MNHEY, CDR2 SMNVEV (reference sequence). CDR3 DNA: TGTGCCAGCAGTTCAAGTTGGACAGGGGCTTTCGATGAGCAGTTCTTC. It codes for CASSSSWTGAFDEQFF.